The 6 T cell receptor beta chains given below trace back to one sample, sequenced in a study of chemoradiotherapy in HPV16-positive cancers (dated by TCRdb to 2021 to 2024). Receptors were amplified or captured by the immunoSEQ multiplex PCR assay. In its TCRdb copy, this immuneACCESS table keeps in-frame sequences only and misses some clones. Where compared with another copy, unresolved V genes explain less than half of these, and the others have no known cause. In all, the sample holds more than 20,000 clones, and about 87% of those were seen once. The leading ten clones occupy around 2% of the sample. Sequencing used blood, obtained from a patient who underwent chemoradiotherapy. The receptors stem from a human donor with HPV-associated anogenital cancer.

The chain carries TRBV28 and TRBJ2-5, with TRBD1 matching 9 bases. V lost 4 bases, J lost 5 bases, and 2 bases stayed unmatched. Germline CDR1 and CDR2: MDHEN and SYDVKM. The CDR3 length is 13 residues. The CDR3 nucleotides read TGTGCCAGCAGTTACAGGGGGCTTGAGACCCAGTACTTC. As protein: CASSYRGLETQYF.

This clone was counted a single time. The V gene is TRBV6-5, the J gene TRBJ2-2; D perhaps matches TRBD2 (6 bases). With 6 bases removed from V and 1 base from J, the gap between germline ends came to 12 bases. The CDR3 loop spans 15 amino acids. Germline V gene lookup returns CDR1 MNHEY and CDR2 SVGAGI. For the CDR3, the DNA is TGTGCCAGCAGCAACGGGGGTTTGAACACCGGGGAGCTGTTTTTT. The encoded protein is CASSNGGLNTGELFF.

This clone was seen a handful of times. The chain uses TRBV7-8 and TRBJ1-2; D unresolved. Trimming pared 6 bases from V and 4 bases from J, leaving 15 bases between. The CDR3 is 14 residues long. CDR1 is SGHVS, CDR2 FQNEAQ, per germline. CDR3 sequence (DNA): TGTGCCAGCAGTTGGTTGGGGAGCGGCTATGGCTACACCTTC. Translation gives CASSWLGSGYGYTF.

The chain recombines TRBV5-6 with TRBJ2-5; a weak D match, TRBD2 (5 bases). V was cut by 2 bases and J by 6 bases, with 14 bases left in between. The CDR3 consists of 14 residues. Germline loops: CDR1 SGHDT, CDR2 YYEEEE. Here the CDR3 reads CASSLREIGKTQYF. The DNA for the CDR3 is TGTGCCAGCAGCTTAAGGGAGATAGGAAAGACCCAGTACTTC.

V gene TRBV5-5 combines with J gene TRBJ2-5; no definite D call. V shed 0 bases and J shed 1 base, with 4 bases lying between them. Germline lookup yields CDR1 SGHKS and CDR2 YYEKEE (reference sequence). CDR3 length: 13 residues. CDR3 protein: CASSLASQETQYF. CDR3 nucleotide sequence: TGTGCCAGCAGCTTGGCCAGCCAAGAGACCCAGTACTTC.

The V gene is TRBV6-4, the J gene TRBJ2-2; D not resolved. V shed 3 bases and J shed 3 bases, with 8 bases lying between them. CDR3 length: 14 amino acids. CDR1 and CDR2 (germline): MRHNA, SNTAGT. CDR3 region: CASSEISDTGELFF. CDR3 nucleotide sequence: TGTGCCAGCAGTGAGATTTCGGACACCGGGGAGCTGTTTTTT.